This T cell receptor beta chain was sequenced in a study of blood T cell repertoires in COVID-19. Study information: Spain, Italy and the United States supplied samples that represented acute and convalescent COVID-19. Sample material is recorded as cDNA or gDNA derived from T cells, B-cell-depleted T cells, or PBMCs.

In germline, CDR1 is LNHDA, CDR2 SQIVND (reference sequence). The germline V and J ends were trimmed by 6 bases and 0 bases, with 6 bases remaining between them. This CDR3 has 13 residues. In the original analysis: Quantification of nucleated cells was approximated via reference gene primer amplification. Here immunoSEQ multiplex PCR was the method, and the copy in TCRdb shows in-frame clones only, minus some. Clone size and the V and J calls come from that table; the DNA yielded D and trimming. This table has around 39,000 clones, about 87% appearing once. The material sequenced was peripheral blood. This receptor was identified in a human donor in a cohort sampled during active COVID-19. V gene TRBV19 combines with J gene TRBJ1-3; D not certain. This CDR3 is CASRVSSGNTIYF. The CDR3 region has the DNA TGTGCCAGTAGGGTGAGCTCTGGAAACACCATATATTTT.